This TCR beta chain was identified in a study of blood T cell repertoires in COVID-19. This table comes from immunoSEQ multiplex PCR, and its TCRdb copy is limited to in-frame clones, with some not included. The repertoire holds about 220,000 clones, with almost 85% as singletons. CDR3 size: 15 residues. With 2 bases removed from V and 3 bases from J, the gap between germline ends came to 13 bases. The V gene's germline CDR1 is SGHTA and CDR2 FQGNSA. This clone was counted a few times. The rearrangement uses TRBV7-2 and TRBJ1-1, with D perhaps matching TRBD1 (5 bases). The sample comprised peripheral blood. The clonotype comes from a woman in her seventies with COVID-19, enrolled during active disease. Written as DNA, the CDR3 is TGTGCCAGCAGCTTATTCGGGGGGTGGGACACTGAAGCTTTCTTT. Its translation is CASSLFGGWDTEAFF.